This T cell receptor beta chain was identified during a study of blood T cell repertoires in COVID-19. On the study more broadly: Samples taken during acute and convalescent COVID-19 were collected in the United States, Italy and Spain. PBMCs, B-cell-depleted T cells, or T cells were the source of the cDNA or gDNA that made up the material.

This CDR3 has 18 amino acids. Germline CDR1 and CDR2: KGHDR and SFDVKD. V was shortened by 2 bases and J by 0 bases, with 16 bases between the two germline ends. Original handling: It was from reference gene primer amplification that nucleated cell counts were estimated. Here immunoSEQ multiplex PCR was the method, and the copy in TCRdb shows in-frame clones only, minus some. D and trimming come from the DNA, and the V and J calls and clone size come from that table. Found here are roughly 190,000 clones, about 85% of them singletons; the top ten hold approximately 21%. This receptor was obtained from a man aged 55-75 years with active or convalescent COVID-19. The rearrangement uses TRBV24-1 and TRBJ1-5, with a possible D match to TRBD1 (6 bases). Sequenced sample: peripheral blood. The CDR3 is CATSDSGAPEYSNQPQHF. The CDR3 DNA reads TGTGCCACCAGTGATTCAGGGGCCCCTGAATATAGCAATCAGCCCCAGCATTTT.